What follows are 22 T cell receptor beta chains derived from one specimen sequenced in a study of cytomegalovirus exposure and HLA in healthy donors. 60 Vbeta and 13 Jbeta primers were used in PCR. The assay was immunoSEQ multiplex PCR, and TCRdb's table has in-frame clones only and misses some. The repertoire holds around 210,000 clones, with around 75% as singletons. The sequenced material came from PBMCs. The receptors stem from a male donor in good health and CMV-seropositive.

The chain has TRBV18 and TRBJ2-2; D unresolved. Germline-derived CDR1 and CDR2 are KGHSH and LQKENI. The CDR3 contains 13 residues. V lost 2 bases and J lost 4, with 5 bases in between. CDR3 region: CASSPGSTGELFF. CDR3 bases: TGTGCCAGCTCACCAGGCAGCACCGGGGAGCTGTTTTTT.

V gene TRBV6-6 combines with J gene TRBJ1-1; 7 bases match TRBD1. The CDR3 runs 16 residues. Unmatched junction bases numbered 14, after V lost 5 bases and J lost 5 bases. Germline V lookup: CDR1 MNHNY, CDR2 SVGAGI (reference sequence). CDR3 nucleotides: TGTGCCAGCAGTCACCAACGGACAGGTTTAATAACTGAAGCTTTCTTT. Translation: CASSHQRTGLITEAFF.

V and J are TRBV11-2 and TRBJ2-5; 7 bases map to TRBD2. Germline-derived CDR1 and CDR2 are SGHAT and FQNNGV. V dropped 5 bases and J dropped 4; count of bases not matched to a gene: 19. The CDR3 loop spans 18 amino acids. CDR3 nucleotide sequence: TGTGCCAGCAGCCCCGCTTGGGGATTGACTAGCAGTGGAGAGACCCAGTACTTC. Its translation is CASSPAWGLTSSGETQYF.

The rearrangement joins TRBV5-6 to TRBJ2-2, with TRBD2 matching 10 bases. V was clipped by 2 bases and J by 1 base; unmatched bases: 2. The length of the CDR3 is 16 residues. Per the germline V gene, CDR1 is SGHDT and CDR2 is YYEEEE. The CDR3 DNA reads TGTGCCAGCAGCTTCCGGACTAGCGGGAACACCGGGGAGCTGTTTTTT. Translated, it gives CASSFRTSGNTGELFF.

The V and J genes are TRBV5-4 and TRBJ1-1; 7 nucleotides match TRBD1. V lost 3 bases, J lost 7 bases, and 3 bases stayed unmatched. The CDR3 totals 12 residues. The germline V gene has CDR1 SGHNT and CDR2 YYREEE (reference sequence). This chain's CDR3 is CASSSQGIEAFF. DNA for the CDR3: TGTGCCAGCAGCTCACAGGGGATTGAAGCTTTCTTT.

This clone turned up a few times. The chain employs TRBV4-2 and TRBJ2-1; 7 nucleotides agree with TRBD1. Germline V gives CDR1 LGHNA, CDR2 YNFKEQ. The CDR3 covers 16 residues. After removal of 3 bases from V and 3 bases from J, the junction contained 8 bases not matched to a gene. The CDR3 is CASSQEGTEVYNEQFF. In DNA, the CDR3 is TGTGCCAGCAGCCAGGAAGGGACAGAAGTCTACAATGAGCAGTTCTTC.

This clone was detected only a few times. This chain uses TRBV4-2 with TRBJ2-7; 7 bases align to TRBD2. Germline CDR1 reads LGHNA; CDR2 reads YNFKEQ. This CDR3 has 14 residues. Trimming took 1 base from V and 3 from J; bases not matched to a gene: 3. The CDR3 here is CASSQVGGDYEQYF. The CDR3 DNA reads TGTGCCAGCAGCCAAGTGGGGGGGGACTACGAGCAGTACTTC.

This chain uses TRBV10-3 with TRBJ1-1; D perhaps matches TRBD1 (6 bases). This CDR3 is 14 amino acids long. CDR1 ENHRY and CDR2 SYGVKD come from the germline V gene. Trimming took off 2 bases at V and 9 bases at J, with 16 bases between the two ends. CDR3 bases: TGTGCCATCAGTGAGACAGGGCAGGGGCCCCAAGCTTTCTTT. Translating it yields CAISETGQGPQAFF.

The rearrangement links TRBV6-5 to TRBJ2-2, with D possibly being TRBD2 (7 bases). CDR1 and CDR2 (germline): MNHEY, SVGAGI. Trimming stripped 4 bases from V and 4 bases from J, with 13 bases between. CDR3 length: 15 residues. The CDR3 bases are TGTGCCAGCAGTTTCGGACTAGGGGGCACCGGGGAGCTGTTTTTT. It specifies CASSFGLGGTGELFF.

The V gene is TRBV13, the J gene TRBJ2-2, with D unresolved. The CDR3 sequence is 13 residues long. With 2 bases removed from V and 6 bases from J, the gap between germline ends came to 7 bases. The germline CDR1 and CDR2 sequences are PRHDT and FYEKMQ (reference sequence). DNA of the CDR3: TGTGCCAGCAGCTTAAAAAGCCCCGGGGAGCTGTTTTTT. This gives the protein CASSLKSPGELFF.

The J gene is TRBJ2-5, the V gene TRBV18, with D perhaps matching TRBD1 (5 bases). The closer fit of TRBJ2-7 to the DNA end suggests the J call may be wrong. Germline assignment: CDR1 KGHSH and CDR2 LQKENI. The CDR3 covers 15 residues. As DNA, the CDR3 is TGTGCCAGCTCACCACCGTTAGGGGCCCACTACGAGCAGTACTTC. Encoded protein: CASSPPLGAHYEQYF.

V is TRBV9 and J is TRBJ2-2, with D possibly matching TRBD1 (6 bases). V was pared by 1 base and J by 5 bases, with 6 bases between. The CDR3 spans 13 residues. Germline CDR1 SGDLS, CDR2 YYNGEE. The CDR3 protein is CASSVRGTGELFF. CDR3 sequence (DNA): TGTGCCAGCAGCGTAAGGGGGACCGGGGAGCTGTTTTTT.

The chain joins TRBV5-6 to TRBJ2-1, with 7 bases identical to TRBD1. Germline-derived CDR1 and CDR2 are SGHDT and YYEEEE. Losses at the gene ends were 2 bases for V and 1 base for J; bases not matched to a gene: 3. The CDR3 consists of 15 residues. In nucleotides, the CDR3 is TGTGCCAGCAGCTTAGGGACAGAGTCCTACAATGAGCAGTTCTTC. This encodes CASSLGTESYNEQFF.

The chain joins TRBV27 to TRBJ2-1; 8 bases fit TRBD2. V lost 7 bases to trimming and J lost 4 bases; unmatched junction nucleotides: 12. CDR3 length: 16 amino acids. The germline gives CDR1 MNHEY, CDR2 SMNVEV (reference sequence). The CDR3 DNA is TGTGCCAGCACGAGGAGCGGGAGTCTAATTTACAATGAGCAGTTCTTC. As protein: CASTRSGSLIYNEQFF.

The V and J genes are TRBV6-8 and TRBJ2-5; D not certain. The CDR3 covers 12 residues. The germline gives CDR1 MNHGY, CDR2 SAAAGT. Trimming removed 8 bases at V and 2 bases at J, with 9 bases between. CDR3 loop: CASVQQQETQYF. The DNA of the CDR3 is TGTGCCAGCGTTCAACAGCAAGAGACCCAGTACTTC.

This clone has a handful of counts. The V gene is TRBV9, the J gene TRBJ2-5, with 7 bases identical to TRBD2. This CDR3 contains 16 residues. Trimming removed 0 bases from V and 4 bases from J; junction bases left unmatched: 9. Germline CDR1 is SGDLS and CDR2 is YYNGEE. This CDR3 reads CASSVGGGAGGETQYF. As DNA, the CDR3 is TGTGCCAGCAGCGTAGGGGGAGGGGCCGGGGGAGAGACCCAGTACTTC.

The chain combines TRBV7-2 with TRBJ2-5; TRBD2 matches 7 bases. The CDR3 contains 13 residues. From germline, CDR1 is SGHTA and CDR2 FQGNSA. After removal of 5 bases from V and 7 bases from J, the junction contained 7 bases not matched to a gene. CDR3 amino acids: CASSRGLEGTQYF. The CDR3 nucleotides are TGTGCCAGCAGCCGAGGACTAGAAGGGACCCAGTACTTC. Filled out from reference TRBV7-2 and TRBJ2-5, the complete variable domain reads GAGVSQSPSNKVTEKGKDVELRCDPISGHTALYWYRQSLGQGLEFLIYFQGNSAPDKSGLPSDRFSAERTGGSVSTLTIQRTQQEDSAVYLCASSRGLEGTQYFGPGTRLLVL.

The chain joins TRBV4-3 to TRBJ2-1; TRBD1 matches at 8 bases. There are 16 residues in the CDR3. Per the germline V gene, CDR1 is LGHNA and CDR2 is YSLEER. Trimming at V came to 1 base and at J to 2 bases, leaving 4 bases not matched to a gene. The CDR3 here is CASSQGDRGAYNEQFF. Written as DNA, the CDR3 is TGCGCCAGCAGCCAAGGTGACAGGGGAGCCTACAATGAGCAGTTCTTC.

This chain uses TRBV7-9 with TRBJ2-1; 8 positions match TRBD2. Germline CDR1 reads SEHNR; CDR2 reads FQNEAQ (reference sequence). The CDR3 length is 17 residues. J was trimmed by 5 bases and V by 6 bases; bases with no gene match: 15. The chain's CDR3 is CASRSPSALAVNNEQFF. The CDR3 bases are TGTGCCAGCAGATCGCCCTCGGCACTAGCGGTAAACAATGAGCAGTTCTTC.

In nucleotides, the CDR3 is TGTGCCAGCATCGGAGTGGACACTGAAGCTTTCTTT. Translation: CASIGVDTEAFF. The rearrangement links TRBV7-6 to TRBJ1-1; D is unresolved. Germline V gene sequence: CDR1 SGHVS, CDR2 FNYEAQ. The CDR3 has 12 residues. Trimming took 7 bases from V and 3 from J, leaving 9 bases between them.

The chain carries TRBV7-3 and TRBJ2-3, with D perhaps matching TRBD2 (6 bases). The V end was cut by 2 bases, the J end by 5 bases, with 17 bases between. CDR3 length equals 16 residues. CDR1 SGHTA and CDR2 FQGTGA come from the germline V gene. CDR3 sequence: CASSLPGTGSLDTQYF. The CDR3 nucleotides are TGTGCCAGCAGCTTACCGGGGACTGGAAGTCTAGATACGCAGTATTTT.

The chain combines TRBV6-5 with TRBJ1-2; 10 bases align to TRBD1. The CDR3 runs 13 residues. The junction had 6 bases not matched to a gene; V was cut back by 6 bases and J by 8 bases. The germline gives CDR1 MNHEY, CDR2 SVGAGI. The CDR3 sequence is CASSSRTGGGYTF. In DNA form, the CDR3 reads TGTGCCAGCAGCTCTAGGACAGGGGGGGGCTACACCTTC.